A selection of T cell receptor beta chains follows, all from one sample in a study of T cell changes during pregnancy in multiple sclerosis. Sequencing used immunoSEQ multiplex PCR; TCRdb keeps in-frame clones, though not all of them. The table includes 65,000 to 75,000 clones, roughly 92% detected once. The starting material was CD8+ T cells from peripheral blood mononuclear cells, obtained in the third trimester of pregnancy. These receptors originate from a female donor in good health, enrolled as a control in a pregnancy study. Both conserved end residues are part of each CDR3. Fields, in order: CDR3 protein, CDR3 DNA, J gene, V gene, clone size, D gene, CDR3 length. The D gene is left open where the match is weak. Clone size is shown for a subset of rows, as once, few, many or a class of expanded clone.

CASSPERQGSHSPLHF | TGTGCCAGCAGCCCGGAGAGACAGGGGAGTCATTCACCCCTCCACTTT | TRBJ1-6 | TRBV7-9 | . | TRBD1 | 16
CASSQEGRGGQETQYF | TGCGCCAGCAGCCAAGAAGGAAGGGGCGGACAAGAGACCCAGTACTTC | TRBJ2-5 | TRBV4-1 | . | . | 16
CASNRGSYNEQFF | TGTGCCAGTAACAGGGGATCCTACAATGAGCAGTTCTTC | TRBJ2-1 | TRBV2 | once | TRBD1 | 13
CATRIRDTNQPQHF | TGTGCCACTAGAATCAGGGATACGAATCAGCCCCAGCATTTT | TRBJ1-5 | TRBV19 | . | . | 14
CASSPDRGGLSGYTF | TGTGCCAGCAGCCCAGACAGGGGAGGTTTGAGTGGCTACACCTTC | TRBJ1-2 | TRBV28 | . | TRBD1 | 15
CASSAGTVVYGYTF | TGTGCCAGCAGCGCAGGGACAGTAGTCTATGGCTACACCTTC | TRBJ1-2 | TRBV7-9 | . | TRBD1 | 14
CASSLRARATNEKLFF | TGTGCCAGCAGCTTAAGAGCAAGAGCAACTAATGAAAAACTGTTTTTT | TRBJ1-4 | TRBV7-9 | . | . | 16
CASSPAPGNEQFF | TGTGCCAGCAGTCCAGCCCCGGGGAATGAGCAGTTCTTC | TRBJ2-1 | TRBV27 | . | . | 13
CASSGPGQGAYEQYF | TGTGCCAGCAGTGGGCCGGGACAGGGGGCTTACGAGCAGTACTTC | TRBJ2-7 | TRBV6-1 | . | TRBD1 | 15
CASSLAYVGTAF | TGTGCCAGCAGCTTAGCGTACGTCGGTACTGCCTTC | TRBJ1-2 | TRBV7-9 | . | . | 12
CAWSSGLGAFF | TGTGCCTGGAGTTCCGGCCTCGGGGCTTTCTTT | TRBJ1-1 | TRBV30 | . | . | 11
CASSFGQRLGYEQYF | TGTGCCAGCAGTTTCGGGCAAAGACTAGGCTACGAGCAGTACTTC | TRBJ2-7 | TRBV27 | . | . | 15
CASSVYKGVGNEQFF | TGTGCCAGCAGCGTATACAAGGGGGTGGGCAATGAGCAGTTCTTC | TRBJ2-1 | TRBV9 | once | . | 15
CASSGTGDTGELFF | TGTGCCAGCAGTGGGACAGGGGACACCGGGGAGCTGTTTTTT | TRBJ2-2 | TRBV25-1 | few | TRBD1 | 14
CASSLGLAGGSNTGELFF | TGTGCCAGCAGCTTGGGCCTAGCGGGGGGGTCGAACACCGGGGAGCTGTTTTTT | TRBJ2-2 | TRBV5-5 | . | TRBD2 | 18
CSVEDLVRDASDTQYF | TGCAGCGTTGAAGATTTAGTCAGGGATGCGTCAGATACGCAGTATTTT | TRBJ2-3 | TRBV29-1 | . | . | 16
CASSLGARSYEQYF | TGTGCCAGCAGCTTAGGTGCCAGGTCCTACGAGCAGTACTTC | TRBJ2-7 | TRBV13 | . | . | 14
CASSAPGTDSYEQYF | TGTGCCAGCAGCGCCCCCGGGACAGACTCCTACGAGCAGTACTTC | TRBJ2-7 | TRBV7-9 | once | TRBD1 | 15
CASSERGGIYEQYF | TGTGCCAGCAGCGAGCGGGGGGGGATATACGAGCAGTACTTC | TRBJ2-7 | TRBV27 | . | TRBD2 | 14
CASSSGSASYEQYF | TGTGCCAGCTCATCGGGGTCGGCCTCCTACGAGCAGTACTTC | TRBJ2-7 | TRBV27 | . | . | 14
CASSQGQGNSPLHF | TGCGCCAGCAGCCAAGGACAGGGTAATTCACCCCTCCACTTT | TRBJ1-6 | TRBV4-3 | . | TRBD1 | 14
CASSPGQGAGEKLFF | TGTGCCAGCAGTCCCGGACAGGGGGCGGGGGAAAAACTGTTTTTT | TRBJ1-4 | TRBV6-6 | few | TRBD1 | 15
CASSQEDAQGAAGELFF | TGCGCCAGCAGCCAAGAAGATGCACAGGGGGCCGCCGGGGAGCTGTTTTTT | TRBJ2-2 | TRBV4-3 | . | TRBD1 | 17
CASSTRDSSMNTEAFF | TGTGCCAGCAGCACACGGGACAGCTCTATGAACACTGAAGCTTTCTTT | TRBJ1-1 | TRBV14 | . | TRBD1 | 16
CAWSGGQGNEQFF | TGTGCCTGGAGTGGTGGACAGGGTAATGAGCAGTTCTTC | TRBJ2-1 | TRBV30 | once | TRBD1 | 13
CATSRPPRGAGYGRGAFF | TGTGCCACCAGCAGACCCCCGAGGGGGGCAGGGTATGGGAGGGGGGCTTTCTTT | TRBJ1-1 | TRBV15 | . | . | 18
CASSPGGAETQYF | TGTGCCAGCAGTCCGGGGGGGGCAGAGACCCAGTACTTC | TRBJ2-5 | TRBV7-9 | . | TRBD2 | 13
CASRSGGNYGYTF | TGTGCCAGCAGGTCAGGGGGCAACTATGGCTACACCTTC | TRBJ1-2 | TRBV27 | . | TRBD1 | 13
CASSQDLTGASLLGYTF | TGCGCCAGCAGCCAAGATCTTACAGGGGCCAGTCTATTAGGCTACACCTTC | TRBJ1-2 | TRBV4-1 | . | TRBD1 | 17
CSVGAQQGAYEAFF | TGCAGCGTTGGCGCTCAACAGGGGGCGTATGAAGCTTTCTTT | TRBJ1-1 | TRBV29-1 | . | TRBD1 | 14
CASSQGKGAGVSNEQFF | TGCGCCAGCAGCCAAGGTAAAGGAGCGGGGGTAAGCAATGAGCAGTTCTTC | TRBJ2-1 | TRBV4-3 | . | TRBD2 | 17
CASSPSEGLQPQHF | TGTGCCAGCAGCCCATCTGAGGGTTTGCAGCCCCAGCATTTT | TRBJ1-5 | TRBV7-2 | . | . | 14
CASSDFGQEDQPQHF | TGTGCCAGCAGTGATTTCGGACAGGAAGACCAGCCCCAGCATTTT | TRBJ1-5 | TRBV25-1 | . | TRBD1 | 15